These 6 T cell receptor beta chains were all obtained from the same sample, sequenced in a study of neurological immune-mediated disorders. A single record per CDR3 protein comes from TCRdb applying MiXCR to the 5' RACE reads. The sample includes some 68,000 distinct CDR3 sequences, about an eighth seen only once; the top ten take roughly 4.5%. This sample's time point: longitudinal time-point 1 (baseline). The sample consisted of PBMCs. These receptors came from a female donor with HTLV-1-associated myelopathy (HAM/TSP).

This clonotype has a count of ten or more. The rearrangement links TRBV5-5 to TRBJ2-5, with 8 nucleotides matching TRBD2. Germline V gene data show CDR1 as SGHKS and CDR2 as YYEKEE (reference sequence). There are 15 residues in the CDR3. V trimming: 2 bases; J trimming: 4 bases; junction bases outside the gene matches: 7. CDR3 amino acids: CASSLSRGGLETQYF. As DNA, the CDR3 is TGTGCCAGCAGCTTATCTCGGGGGGGCCTAGAGACCCAGTACTTC. Supplemented by reference TRBV5-5 and TRBJ2-5, the full variable domain reads DAGVTQSPTHLIKTRGQQVTLRCSPISGHKSVSWYQQVLGQGPQFIFQYYEKEERGRGNFPDRFSARQFPNYSSELNVNALLLGDSALYLCASSLSRGGLETQYFGPGTRLLVL.

In this sample, this clonotype turned up many times. The chain couples TRBV27 to TRBJ2-3; 10 nucleotides line up with TRBD1. V trimming: 5 bases; J trimming: 3 bases; junction bases outside the gene matches: 2. From germline, CDR1 is MNHEY and CDR2 SMNVEV (reference sequence). CDR3 size: 14 residues. CDR3 region: CASSPGQGTDTQYF. CDR3 in DNA: TGTGCCAGCAGTCCGGGACAGGGGACAGATACGCAGTATTTT.

There are many counts of this clonotype. The chain recombines TRBV9 with TRBJ2-2; unclear D gene. The CDR3 has 12 residues. V lost 2 bases to trimming and J lost 1 base, with 0 bases between them. The germline V gene encodes CDR1 SGDLS and CDR2 YYNGEE. CDR3 DNA sequence: TGTGCCAGCAGCGTGAACACCGGGGAGCTGTTTTTT. Residues: CASSVNTGELFF.

This rearrangement joins TRBV12-3 or TRBV12-4 to TRBJ2-1, with 11 bases fitting TRBD2. The trim removed 2 bases at V and 2 bases at J, leaving 11 bases unmatched. CDR3 length: 19 amino acids. The CDR3 coding sequence is TGTGCCAGCAGTTTACTACTAGCGGGAGTGAAGGGCACCTACAATGAGCAGTTCTTC. This translates into CASSLLLAGVKGTYNEQFF.

This clonotype was seen at least ten times. This chain uses TRBV6-5 with TRBJ2-7; no firm D call. Trimming left V 0 bases short and J 4 bases short, with 7 bases between. The CDR3 covers 13 residues. CDR1 and CDR2 from the germline V gene are MNHEY and SVGAGI. The CDR3 is CASSYSIGYEQYF. The CDR3 DNA sequence: TGTGCCAGCAGTTACTCGATAGGATACGAGCAGTACTTC.

At least ten counts were recorded for this clonotype. V is TRBV28 and J is TRBJ2-4, with TRBD1 as a possible D gene (6 bases). Germline V gene sequence: CDR1 MDHEN, CDR2 SYDVKM. The CDR3 runs to 16 residues. V was cut by 3 bases and J by 5 bases, with 17 bases left in between. The chain's CDR3 is CASSLGRGVLQNIQYF. The CDR3 nucleotides are TGTGCCAGCAGTTTGGGCAGGGGAGTGTTACAAAACATTCAGTACTTC.